The T cell receptor beta chain described here comes from a study of cytomegalovirus exposure and HLA in healthy donors. Primers included in the PCR were 60 Vbeta and 13 Jbeta primers. The assay was immunoSEQ multiplex PCR, and TCRdb's table has in-frame clones only and misses some. This sample's table reports more than 35,000 clones. Trimming stripped 5 bases from V and 3 bases from J, with 10 bases between. The CDR3 totals 13 residues. Per germline, CDR1 GTSNPN and CDR2 SVGIG (reference sequence). Sequencing was performed on PBMCs. The receptor was isolated from a man younger than 45 in good health and CMV-seronegative. The J gene is TRBJ1-4, the V gene TRBV30; the D is unclear. As DNA, the CDR3 is TGTGCCTGGCGCCGGCAGGCTAATGAAAAACTGTTTTTT. Its protein product is CAWRRQANEKLFF.